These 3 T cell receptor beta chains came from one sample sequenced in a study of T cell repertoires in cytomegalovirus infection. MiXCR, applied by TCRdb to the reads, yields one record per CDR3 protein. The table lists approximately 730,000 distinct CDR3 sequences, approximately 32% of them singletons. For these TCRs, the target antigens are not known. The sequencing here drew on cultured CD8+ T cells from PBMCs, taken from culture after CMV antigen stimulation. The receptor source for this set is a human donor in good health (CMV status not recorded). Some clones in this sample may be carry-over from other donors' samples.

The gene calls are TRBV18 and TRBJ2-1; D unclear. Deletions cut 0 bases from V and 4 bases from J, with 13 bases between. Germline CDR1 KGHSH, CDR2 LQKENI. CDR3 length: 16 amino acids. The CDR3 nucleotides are TGTGCCAGCTCACCACCGGCTGTAAGGTTGTACAATGAGCAGTTCTTC. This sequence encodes CASSPPAVRLYNEQFF.

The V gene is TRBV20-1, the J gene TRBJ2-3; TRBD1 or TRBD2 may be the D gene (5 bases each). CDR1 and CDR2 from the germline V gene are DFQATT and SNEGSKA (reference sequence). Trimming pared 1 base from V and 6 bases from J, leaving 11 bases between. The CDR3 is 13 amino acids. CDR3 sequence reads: CSARGDPWDTQYF. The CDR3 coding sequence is TGCAGTGCTAGAGGGGACCCTTGGGATACGCAGTATTTT.

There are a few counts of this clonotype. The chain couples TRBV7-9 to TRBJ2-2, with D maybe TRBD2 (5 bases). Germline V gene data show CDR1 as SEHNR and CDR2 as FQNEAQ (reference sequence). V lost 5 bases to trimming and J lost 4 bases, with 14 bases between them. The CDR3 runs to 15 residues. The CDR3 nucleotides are TGTGCCAGCAGCCCAAGGACTGTTTCCACCGGGGAGCTGTTTTTT. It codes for CASSPRTVSTGELFF.